Listed below are T cell receptor beta chains from one sample, sequenced in a study of blood T cell repertoires in COVID-19. Profiled with immunoSEQ multiplex PCR; TCRdb holds only in-frame clones, not every one. The data show around 200,000 clones, 88% seen once. Material for sequencing was peripheral blood. The receptors were gathered from a man aged 18 to 35 with active or convalescent COVID-19. Each CDR3 is given with its conserved first and last residue. The order of the fields is J gene, clone size, V gene, CDR3 protein. Only some rows state a clone size, as once, few, many or a class for expanded clones.

>TRBJ2-7|NA|TRBV6-1
CASSESRVSSYEQYF
>TRBJ1-1|once|TRBV5-6
CASSLPGSEAFF
>TRBJ2-7|NA|TRBV19
CASGTASYEQYF
>TRBJ1-5|NA|TRBV11-2
CASSVAGEGQPQHF
>TRBJ2-5|NA|TRBV9
CASSELGGETQYF
>TRBJ1-6|NA|TRBV5-5
CASSLGGVPYNSPLHF
>TRBJ1-1|NA|TRBV19
CASSMTGAVTFF
>TRBJ1-6|NA|TRBV15
CATSRERGSPLHF
>TRBJ1-2|NA|TRBV9
CASSPREDGYTF
>TRBJ1-1|NA|TRBV5-1
CASSLRVQGDGTEAFF
>TRBJ2-7|NA|TRBV5-4
CASSLVAGDPLREQYF
>TRBJ2-3|NA|TRBV19
CASSLNRVRDTQYF
>TRBJ1-6|few|TRBV19
CASKTESSYNSPLHF
>TRBJ2-3|NA|TRBV4-3
CASSQDPGLGSTDTQYF
>TRBJ1-3|NA|TRBV12-5
CASGLVRPRSGNTIYF
>TRBJ2-1|NA|TRBV5-1
CASEREGHNEQFF
>TRBJ2-7|once|TRBV14
CASSRSRLAYEQYF
>TRBJ2-3|NA|TRBV6-5
CATTGAGTDTQYF
>TRBJ1-2|NA|TRBV5-1
CASSNPDSLDPYGYTF
>TRBJ1-1|NA|TRBV29-1
CSVRKGGNTEAFF
>TRBJ2-3|once|TRBV3-1/TRBV3-2
CASSQGRGLYTDTQYF
>TRBJ1-5|NA|TRBV19
CASSGTADIEPQHF
>TRBJ2-7|NA|TRBV6-6
CASSDMALPQYF
>TRBJ2-6|NA|TRBV18
CASSLQGAGANVLTF
>TRBJ1-5|NA|TRBV7-8
CASSLAPGSNQPQHF
>TRBJ1-1|NA|TRBV25-1
CASSEWTGGTEAFF
>TRBJ1-2|NA|TRBV19
CASSIGGGPLPGYTF
>TRBJ1-5|NA|TRBV4-1
CASSQDSHTSGPQHF
>TRBJ1-2|NA|TRBV6-5
CASSFDRGRNGYTF
>TRBJ1-5|NA|TRBV28
CASSPGHWADQPQHF
>TRBJ2-2|NA|TRBV9
CASSAGVVTGELFF
>TRBJ2-1|NA|TRBV7-6
CASSLEWRSWTFYNEQFF
>TRBJ2-7|NA|TRBV9
CASSVDDTISYEQYF
>TRBJ1-2|NA|TRBV2
CASSVVLEGSQGYTF
>TRBJ2-1|NA|TRBV6-2/TRBV6-3
CASSYELAGRSGEQFF
>TRBJ2-5|NA|TRBV7-2
CASSSGTGAQETQYF
>TRBJ1-2|NA|TRBV5-1
CASSPTGIYGYTF
>TRBJ2-7|NA|TRBV12-2
CASRLGSDRLSAPSSYEQYF
>TRBJ1-2|NA|TRBV29-1
CATGQPHGYTF
>TRBJ1-2|few|TRBV3-1/TRBV3-2
CASSQAGGYTF
>TRBJ1-1|few|TRBV19
CATAGTGRTEAFF
>TRBJ2-7|NA|TRBV23-1
CASSQSPRAQAYEQYF
>TRBJ1-1|NA|TRBV9
CASSVRGGMEAFF
>TRBJ2-5|NA|TRBV2
CASSREYQETQYF